This T cell receptor (beta chain) was documented in a study of cytomegalovirus exposure and HLA in healthy donors. Findings and caveats of the study: It was reported that the classifier diagnosed cytomegalovirus status with high specificity and sensitivity in both the original and validation cohorts. Compared with the roughly 700-donor mean, an Asian-associated ancestry cluster reportedly had fewer N-insertions, according to a later analysis. Three chains linked to CMV were shown in vitro to be specific for CMV antigens.

The CDR3 is 16 residues long. Trimming took off 0 bases at V and 4 bases at J, with 10 bases between the two ends. Looked up from germline, CDR1 is LGHNA and CDR2 is YNFKEQ. For this clone: What it recognizes is unknown.

The PCR made use of 60 Vbeta and 13 Jbeta primers. Measured with immunoSEQ multiplex PCR; TCRdb has only the in-frame clones, and not every one. Of 200,000 to 250,000 clones listed, about 74% were seen once; the top ten hold roughly a sixth. Sequenced: PBMCs. The rearrangement joins TRBV4-2 to TRBJ2-6, with D possibly TRBD1 on 6 matching bases. This clonotype originated in a middle-aged man in good health and CMV-seronegative. The CDR3: CASSQEGAGGANVLTF. The CDR3 coding sequence is TGTGCCAGCAGCCAAGAGGGGGCAGGGGGGGCCAACGTCCTGACTTTC.